This T cell receptor beta chain comes out of a study of blood T cell repertoires in COVID-19. CDR1 and CDR2 (germline): SGHTA, FQGTGA. Trimming left V 0 bases short and J 3 bases short, with 10 bases between. CDR3 length equals 15 residues. Per the original data handling: Reference gene primer amplification yielded estimated nucleated cell counts. Sequencing was performed with immunoSEQ multiplex PCR; in TCRdb, only in-frame clones are kept and a portion is missing. V, J and clone size are those of that table, while D and trimming were read from the DNA. The profile shows roughly 310,000 clones, around 89% of them singletons.

The gene calls are TRBV7-3 and TRBJ2-3; D possibly corresponds to TRBD2 (6 bases). The sample comprised peripheral blood. The clonotype originates from a woman between 45 and 65 years old with active or convalescent COVID-19. For the CDR3, the DNA is TGTGCCAGCAGCTTAACGTTGGGGGGTACAGATACGCAGTATTTT. Its protein is CASSLTLGGTDTQYF.